Sequencing of this T cell receptor beta chain was carried out in a study of CD8+CD57+ T cells in acquired aplastic anemia. Selection for sequencing was limited to patients who had shown CD8+CD57+ cell expansion by flow cytometry. Per the germline V gene, CDR1 is MNHNS and CDR2 is SASEGT. The CDR3 consists of 13 residues. Between the trimmed V and J ends, which lost 6 bases and 4 bases, there was a span of 10 bases. This clonotype appeared many times. TCR beta VDJ and CDR3 profiles were obtained from a genomic DNA template. TCRdb re-called the reads through MiXCR, storing one row per CDR3 protein. In the table there are around 190,000 distinct CDR3 sequences, about 44% of which are singletons.

This clonotype was sampled from a human donor with aplastic anemia. The chain carries TRBV6-1 and TRBJ1-5, with D possibly matching TRBD1 (6 bases). Input material: sorted CD4+, CD8+, or CD8+CD57+ T cells (not recorded which) from PBMCs. CDR3 sequence reads: CASSGDNNQPQHF. CDR3 sequence (DNA): TGTGCCAGCAGCGGGGACAATAATCAGCCCCAGCATTTT.